Presented here are 17 T cell receptor beta chains from one specimen sequenced in a study of OX40 agonist ivuxolimab in advanced cancers. This table comes from immunoSEQ multiplex PCR, and its TCRdb copy is limited to in-frame clones, with some not included. The table lists around 26,000 clones, almost 80% of them singletons. Sequencing used CD4+ or CD8+ T cells sorted from blood, obtained in a trial of the OX40 agonist ivuxolimab. The receptors shown here come from an adult with an advanced solid tumor such as melanoma, head and neck, liver or kidney cancer.

The gene calls are TRBV5-5 and TRBJ1-5; D call uncertain. CDR1 is SGHKS and CDR2 is YYEKEE in the germline V gene (reference sequence). This CDR3 is built from 14 residues. The ends were cut back, 1 base at V and 5 bases at J, with 10 bases in the middle. CDR3 DNA: TGTGCCAGCAGCTTGTCGAGGGCAGATCAGCCCCAGCATTTT. As protein: CASSLSRADQPQHF.

This rearrangement joins TRBV6-5 to TRBJ2-7, with D unclear. This CDR3 spans 12 amino acids. Trimming pared 2 bases from V and 6 bases from J, leaving 8 bases between. Germline V CDR1 and CDR2: MNHEY, SVGAGI. The CDR3 DNA follows: TGTGCCAGCAGTTACGCTGGAGTCGAGCAGTACTTC. It translates to CASSYAGVEQYF.

The chain combines TRBV9 with TRBJ1-1, with 9 bases matching TRBD1. The J segment lost 1 base and the V segment lost 0 bases, leaving 4 bases of the junction unmatched. The CDR3 is made up of 16 amino acids. CDR1 and CDR2 from the germline V gene are SGDLS and YYNGEE. The CDR3 region has the DNA TGTGCCAGCAGCGTAGCTGGGACAGGGCAGAACACTGAAGCTTTCTTT. Protein product: CASSVAGTGQNTEAFF.

This clone was seen only a few times. The V call is TRBV6-5, the J call TRBJ1-2; 8 nucleotides match TRBD1. V gave up 6 bases and J gave up 4 bases; unmatched junction bases: 10. The length of the CDR3 is 15 residues. Germline V lookup: CDR1 MNHEY, CDR2 SVGAGI. In DNA form, the CDR3 reads TGTGCCAGCAGACCTGGACAGGGAGCATCCTATGGCTACACCTTC. It translates to CASRPGQGASYGYTF.

V and J are TRBV19 and TRBJ2-7; tentatively, D is TRBD1 (5 bases). Per the germline V gene, CDR1 is LNHDA and CDR2 is SQIVND (reference sequence). The V gene lost 6 bases and the J gene lost 0 bases, with 9 bases spanning the gap. This CDR3 spans 13 amino acids. CDR3 loop: CASSLDNSYEQYF. The CDR3 nucleotides are TGTGCCAGTAGCTTGGACAACTCCTACGAGCAGTACTTC. The variable domain in full, completed from reference TRBV19 and TRBJ2-7, reads DGGITQSPKYLFRKEGQNVTLSCEQNLNHDAMYWYRQDPGQGLRLIYYSQIVNDFQKGDIAEGYSVSREKKESFPLTVTSAQKNPTAFYLCASSLDNSYEQYFGPGTRLTVT.

The chain combines TRBV6-1 with TRBJ1-3; D not certain. The CDR3 runs 17 residues. Germline V CDR1 and CDR2: MNHNS, SASEGT. V gave up 0 bases and J gave up 0 bases, with 12 bases separating them. The CDR3 sequence: CASSEARQAYSGNTIYF. The CDR3 region has the DNA TGTGCCAGCAGTGAAGCGCGTCAGGCTTACTCTGGAAACACCATATATTTT.

The V and J genes are TRBV30 and TRBJ1-2, with a possible D match to TRBD1 (5 bases). Germline assignment: CDR1 GTSNPN and CDR2 SVGIG (reference sequence). V was cut by 5 bases and J by 7 bases, with 8 bases left in between. The CDR3 is made up of 10 amino acids. CDR3 sequence: CAWGRGGYTF. The CDR3 coding sequence is TGTGCCTGGGGGAGGGGTGGCTACACCTTC. Full variable domain (outside the CDR3, taken from reference TRBV30 and TRBJ1-2): SQTIHQWPATLVQPVGSPLSLECTVEGTSNPNLYWYRQAAGRGLQLLFYSVGIGQISSEVPQNLSASRPQDRQFILSSKKLLLSDSGFYLCAWGRGGYTFGSGTRLTVV.

The chain is built from TRBV28 and TRBJ2-5; 15 bases match TRBD2. The CDR3 covers 18 residues. Per germline, CDR1 MDHEN and CDR2 SYDVKM. The ends lost 2 bases at V and 1 base at J; junction bases unmatched: 5. In DNA form, the CDR3 reads TGTGCCAGCAGTTTACTCGGGACTAGCGGGGGGATCCAAGAGACCCAGTACTTC. Amino acid sequence: CASSLLGTSGGIQETQYF. Supplemented by reference TRBV28 and TRBJ2-5, the full variable domain reads DVKVTQSSRYLVKRTGEKVFLECVQDMDHENMFWYRQDPGLGLRLIYFSYDVKMKEKGDIPEGYSVSREKKERFSLILESASTNQTSMYLCASSLLGTSGGIQETQYFGPGTRLLVL.

The DNA for the CDR3 is TGTGCCAGCAGCGGCCGGGACACGGATAGCAATCAGCCCCAGCATTTT. Translation: CASSGRDTDSNQPQHF. V gene TRBV5-4 combines with J gene TRBJ1-5; weak D call: TRBD1 (6 bases). CDR1 SGHNT and CDR2 YYREEE come from the germline V gene (reference sequence). Trimming left V 4 bases short and J 0 bases short, with 14 bases between. This CDR3 comprises 16 residues.

The chain carries TRBV9 and TRBJ2-1, with 9 bases aligning to TRBD1. The CDR3 loop spans 16 amino acids. V dropped 0 bases and J dropped 4; count of bases not matched to a gene: 5. CDR1 is SGDLS, CDR2 YYNGEE, per germline. The CDR3 reads CASSVGDGTGYNEQFF. In DNA form, the CDR3 reads TGTGCCAGCAGCGTAGGAGATGGGACAGGGTACAATGAGCAGTTCTTC.

This clone was seen only once. The chain has TRBV29-1 and TRBJ2-7; no clear D gene. Trimming left V 7 bases short and J 0 bases short, with 13 bases between. In germline, CDR1 is SQVTM, CDR2 ANQGSEA. This CDR3 spans 13 amino acids. The CDR3 DNA follows: TGCAGCGCTAAGGGCCTCTTCTCCTACGAGCAGTACTTC. Its translation: CSAKGLFSYEQYF.

The rearrangement links TRBV5-1 to TRBJ1-2; D is undetermined. CDR3 size: 12 residues. The ends were cut back, 0 bases at V and 3 bases at J, with 3 bases in the middle. CDR1 and CDR2 (germline): SGHRS, YFSETQ. In DNA form, the CDR3 reads TGCGCCAGCAGCTTGGGAGACTATGGCTACACCTTC. Amino acids: CASSLGDYGYTF.

V is TRBV6-5 and J is TRBJ1-1; no reliable D call. This CDR3 spans 13 amino acids. The V gene's germline CDR1 is MNHEY and CDR2 SVGAGI. Trimming shortened V by 2 bases and J by 6 bases, and 10 bases separated the two germline ends. Here the CDR3 reads CASSYAGPAEAFF. CDR3 DNA sequence: TGTGCCAGCAGTTACGCAGGTCCTGCTGAAGCTTTCTTT.

This chain uses TRBV27 with TRBJ1-6; maybe TRBD1 (6 bases). Trimming removed 4 bases from V and 5 bases from J, with 12 bases in between. The CDR3 loop spans 15 amino acids. CDR1 and CDR2 from the germline V gene are MNHEY and SMNVEV (reference sequence). The CDR3, as DNA: TGTGCCAGCAGTTGGCGACAGGATAATAATTCACCCCTCCACTTT. The encoded protein is CASSWRQDNNSPLHF.

The chain employs TRBV2 and TRBJ1-4; no definite D call. Trimming pared 1 base from V and 6 bases from J, leaving 6 bases between. CDR1 and CDR2 from the germline V gene are SNHLY and FYNNEI. CDR3 length: 13 residues. CDR3 amino acids: CASSEGWDEKLFF. Written as DNA, the CDR3 is TGTGCCAGCAGTGAAGGGTGGGATGAAAAACTGTTTTTT. Together with reference TRBV2 and TRBJ1-4, the CDR3 gives the full variable domain: EPEVTQTPSHQVTQMGQEVILRCVPISNHLYFYWYRQILGQKVEFLVSFYNNEISEKSEIFDDQFSVERPDGSNFTLKIRSTKLEDSAMYFCASSEGWDEKLFFGSGTQLSVL.

This clone was found once. This rearrangement joins TRBV5-4 to TRBJ2-7; 9 bases align to TRBD2. This CDR3 spans 17 amino acids. The V segment lost 4 bases and the J segment 4 bases; nucleotides outside the gene matches: 15. CDR1 and CDR2 (germline): SGHNT, YYREEE (reference sequence). CDR3 DNA: TGTGCCAGCAGCGGGGAAGAGCGAGCGGGGGGAAGGTACGAGCAGTACTTC. Protein: CASSGEERAGGRYEQYF.

V is TRBV30 and J is TRBJ1-5, with D uncertain. Between the trimmed V and J ends, which lost 2 bases and 4 bases, there was a span of 9 bases. The V gene's germline CDR1 is GTSNPN and CDR2 SVGIG (reference sequence). The CDR3 spans 13 residues. The CDR3 DNA follows: TGTGCCTGGAGTCGGCAGGAGAATCAGCCCCAGCATTTT. This encodes CAWSRQENQPQHF.